This T cell receptor beta chain was recovered during a study of post-analysis software for immune sequencing data. Overall study results and limits: Comparison of patients with controls showed about 5 TRBV segments more frequent in patients, TRBV5-6, TRBV5-1 and TRBV20-1 among them.

V was clipped by 10 bases and J by 0 bases, with 13 bases between them. The CDR3 runs 14 residues. In its sample, this clonotype was seen once. The antigen remains unidentified. TCR beta cDNA libraries had unique molecular identifiers. TCRdb itself ran the PCR reads through MiXCR, one entry per CDR3 protein. The repertoire holds hundreds of thousands of distinct CDR3 sequences, 25% to 30% seen once, with under 0.7% in the top ten. This TCR came from a girl aged 5 to 17 with multiple sclerosis. The gene calls are TRBV12-3 or TRBV12-4 and TRBJ2-1; a possible D gene is TRBD1 (6 bases). The sequenced sample consisted of blood. The CDR3 nucleotides are TGTGCCACCCGGGGACAAAACTCCTACAATGAGCAGTTCTTC. This gives the protein CATRGQNSYNEQFF.